What follows are 29 T cell receptor beta chains derived from one specimen sequenced in a study of control samples from healthy donors and cancer patients (dated by TCRdb to about 2020). The library came from the immunoSEQ multiplex PCR assay. TCRdb re-hosts the immuneACCESS table, in-frame sequences only. Its copies lack some clones; in the studies checked, an unresolved V gene accounts for under half of them, and the cause for the rest is not known. Across this sample there are around 94,000 clones, with more than 85% seen only once. Over 0.95% of the sample is in the top ten clones. Sequenced material: blood. Receptor source: a woman aged 45 to 65 in good health.

V and J are TRBV27 and TRBJ1-6; no definite D call. CDR3 length: 16 amino acids. Trimming left V 5 bases short and J 5 bases short, with 16 bases between. Germline CDR1 and CDR2: MNHEY and SMNVEV (reference sequence). CDR3 sequence (DNA): TGTGCCAGCAGTCCCATGTCCCGGGTAAATAATTCACCCCTCCACTTT. Translation gives CASSPMSRVNNSPLHF.

The CDR3 is CASATGPWSNTIYF. CDR3 nucleotides: TGTGCCAGCGCAACAGGACCGTGGAGTAACACCATATATTTT. V and J are TRBV2 and TRBJ1-3, with a tentative D call TRBD1 (5 bases). Trimming took off 8 bases at V and 7 bases at J, with 18 bases between the two ends. The CDR3 totals 14 residues. Germline values: CDR1 SNHLY, CDR2 FYNNEI.

The chain links TRBV11-2 to TRBJ2-3, with 11 bases lining up with TRBD2. CDR1 is SGHAT, CDR2 FQNNGV, per germline. Germline trimming cut 5 bases from V and 3 bases from J; bases unmatched to any gene: 10. The CDR3 runs to 17 residues. This chain's CDR3 is CASSPGASGGRTDTQYF. CDR3 DNA sequence: TGTGCCAGCAGCCCCGGGGCTAGCGGGGGGCGGACAGATACGCAGTATTTT.

The chain combines TRBV7-2 with TRBJ2-1; TRBD2 might be the D (6 bases). Germline V lookup: CDR1 SGHTA, CDR2 FQGNSA. V gave up 5 bases and J gave up 10 bases, with 21 bases separating them. There are 15 residues in the CDR3. The DNA of the CDR3 is TGTGCCAGCAGCGCCGGGACTTGGGCCCGGAGGGAGCAGTTCTTC. It yields the protein CASSAGTWARREQFF.

The rearrangement joins TRBV6-5 to TRBJ1-3; 7 nucleotides line up with TRBD1. Germline V CDR1 and CDR2: MNHEY, SVGAGI. This CDR3 region has 15 residues. The J segment lost 0 bases and the V segment lost 8 bases, leaving 7 bases of the junction unmatched. The CDR3 bases are TGTGCCAGCGGGAGGGGGCCTAGCTCTGGAAACACCATATATTTT. Amino acid sequence: CASGRGPSSGNTIYF.

The chain employs TRBV5-1 and TRBJ1-6; tentatively, D is TRBD1 (5 bases). The CDR3 contains 17 residues. Trimming took off 4 bases at V and 5 bases at J, with 19 bases between the two ends. In germline, CDR1 is SGHRS, CDR2 YFSETQ. The CDR3 sequence: CASSRNRREMDNSPLHF. The CDR3 DNA follows: TGCGCCAGCAGCCGAAACCGCAGGGAGATGGATAATTCACCCCTCCACTTT.

V is TRBV27 and J is TRBJ2-5; D possibly corresponds to TRBD1 (7 bases). The germline V gene has CDR1 MNHEY and CDR2 SMNVEV (reference sequence). The CDR3 is 14 amino acids. V was cut by 3 bases and J by 5 bases, with 13 bases left in between. CDR3 nucleotides: TGTGCCAGCAGTTTTTTACAGGGGAGGGAGACCCAGTACTTC. This sequence encodes CASSFLQGRETQYF.

The chain joins TRBV7-2 to TRBJ1-1; TRBD1 is a possible D gene (6 bases). V lost 4 bases to trimming and J lost 4 bases, with 16 bases between them. CDR1 is SGHTA and CDR2 is FQGNSA in the germline V gene. CDR3 length equals 15 residues. The CDR3 coding sequence is TGTGCCAGCAGCTCCGCGGTTGGGACACGCACTGAAGCTTTCTTT. Translating it yields CASSSAVGTRTEAFF.

The chain is built from TRBV29-1 and TRBJ1-2; TRBD1 is a possible D gene (6 bases). The CDR3 runs 13 residues. CDR1 and CDR2 from the germline V gene are SQVTM and ANQGSEA. V was shortened by 5 bases and J by 4 bases, with 14 bases between the two germline ends. The CDR3 DNA sequence: TGCAGCGTTTTCAAAGACAGGCCCTATGGCTACACCTTC. Protein: CSVFKDRPYGYTF.

V usage is TRBV7-2 and J usage is TRBJ1-1; possibly TRBD1 for D (5 bases). This CDR3 is built from 14 residues. The V end lost 1 base, the J end lost 6 bases, and 12 bases lay between the germline ends. Germline loops: CDR1 SGHTA, CDR2 FQGNSA. CDR3: CASSLGPGTPEAFF. CDR3 in DNA: TGTGCCAGCAGCTTAGGGCCAGGGACGCCTGAAGCTTTCTTT.

The chain is built from TRBV4-3 and TRBJ2-7, with D possibly matching TRBD2 (5 bases). Germline V lookup: CDR1 LGHNA, CDR2 YSLEER. The V end lost 0 bases, the J end lost 0 bases, and 12 bases lay between the germline ends. The CDR3 runs to 16 residues. The CDR3 here is CASSQDVAGSSYEQYF. Here the CDR3 DNA reads TGCGCCAGCAGCCAAGACGTCGCTGGGAGCTCCTACGAGCAGTACTTC.

This clone came up once. J is TRBJ1-3 and V is TRBV7-2; weak D call: TRBD1 (5 bases). This CDR3 has 16 amino acids. V was clipped by 5 bases and J by 2 bases, with 16 bases between them. Germline values: CDR1 SGHTA, CDR2 FQGNSA. The CDR3 DNA reads as TGTGCCAGCAGCATACATGGGGGGGTGGCTGGAAACACCATATATTTT. As protein: CASSIHGGVAGNTIYF.

The chain joins TRBV2 to TRBJ2-1; TRBD1 agrees at 8 bases. Germline trimming cut 8 bases from V and 13 bases from J; bases unmatched to any gene: 7. Germline-derived CDR1 and CDR2 are SNHLY and FYNNEI. This CDR3 is built from 11 residues. Here the CDR3 reads CASSDREGQFF. As DNA, the CDR3 is TGTGCCAGCTCGGACAGGGAAGGTCAGTTCTTC.

The rearrangement uses TRBV6-5 and TRBJ2-3; 9 nucleotides agree with TRBD1. Looked up from germline, CDR1 is MNHEY and CDR2 is SVGAGI. V lost 5 bases, J lost 2 bases, and 2 bases stayed unmatched. The CDR3 loop spans 14 amino acids. CDR3 sequence (DNA): TGTGCCAGCAGTAAACAGGGGGCCACAGATACGCAGTATTTT. Translating gives CASSKQGATDTQYF.

V is TRBV5-1 and J is TRBJ1-3; the D is unclear. The germline V gene encodes CDR1 SGHRS and CDR2 YFSETQ. Trimming pared 4 bases from V and 3 bases from J, leaving 14 bases between. The CDR3 loop spans 15 amino acids. The CDR3 bases are TGCGCCAGCAGCGCCCTTAGTGGGTTTGGAAACACCATATATTTT. Translated: CASSALSGFGNTIYF.

The rearrangement uses TRBV3-1 (or the pseudogene TRBV3-2) and TRBJ2-3; tentatively, D is TRBD1 (6 bases). The CDR3 length is 16 residues. The V and J ends lost 3 bases and 2 bases respectively, with 15 bases between them. CDR1 LGHDT and CDR2 YNNKEL come from the germline V gene (reference sequence). CDR3 DNA: TGTGCCAGCAGCCACGGCAATGCAGGGGTCACAGATACGCAGTATTTT. Protein product: CASSHGNAGVTDTQYF.

The V call is TRBV24-1, the J call TRBJ2-3, with 11 bases lining up with TRBD1. The CDR3 runs 17 residues. Germline lookup yields CDR1 KGHDR and CDR2 SFDVKD. V shed 5 bases and J 3 bases; nucleotides not matched to a gene: 9. CDR3 in DNA: TGTGCCACCAGTGGAGGAGGACAGGGGGCACGGACAGATACGCAGTATTTT. This translates into CATSGGGQGARTDTQYF.

This rearrangement joins TRBV5-1 to TRBJ1-1; D unresolved. Germline V gives CDR1 SGHRS, CDR2 YFSETQ. This CDR3 spans 13 amino acids. V was clipped by 4 bases and J by 0 bases, with 7 bases between them. In DNA form, the CDR3 reads TGCGCCAGCAGCCCCGTTATGAACACTGAAGCTTTCTTT. Residues: CASSPVMNTEAFF. Drawing the rest from reference TRBV5-1 and TRBJ1-1, the complete variable domain is KAGVTQTPRYLIKTRGQQVTLSCSPISGHRSVSWYQQTPGQGLQFLFEYFSETQRNKGNFPGRFSGRQFSNSRSEMNVSTLELGDSALYLCASSPVMNTEAFFGQGTRLTVV.

V gene TRBV28 combines with J gene TRBJ2-7, with 9 bases aligning to TRBD2. CDR3 length equals 14 residues. Germline assignment: CDR1 MDHEN and CDR2 SYDVKM. V lost 6 bases to trimming and J lost 5 bases; unmatched junction nucleotides: 8. CDR3 sequence: CASSLAGSWNEQYF. For the CDR3, the DNA is TGTGCCAGCAGCCTAGCGGGAAGTTGGAACGAGCAGTACTTC.

This clone was found once. This chain links TRBV5-1 with TRBJ2-5; 8 bases are shared with TRBD2. Germline V gene sequence: CDR1 SGHRS, CDR2 YFSETQ. CDR3 length equals 16 residues. V gave up 1 base and J gave up 6 bases; unmatched junction bases: 11. CDR3 nucleotides: TGCGCCAGCAGCTTGCCTGTCGCGGGGGGAGGGCAGACCCAGTACTTC. This codes for CASSLPVAGGGQTQYF.

V gene TRBV19 combines with J gene TRBJ2-1, with 11 positions matching TRBD2. Germline V gene lookup returns CDR1 LNHDA and CDR2 SQIVND (reference sequence). The CDR3 consists of 16 residues. V shed 3 bases and J 9 bases; nucleotides not matched to a gene: 10. The DNA of the CDR3 is TGTGCCAGTAGTATTAGCGGGAGGGCCTTTGTGAGTGAGCAGTTCTTC. It specifies CASSISGRAFVSEQFF. Full variable domain (outside the CDR3, taken from reference TRBV19 and TRBJ2-1): DGGITQSPKYLFRKEGQNVTLSCEQNLNHDAMYWYRQDPGQGLRLIYYSQIVNDFQKGDIAEGYSVSREKKESFPLTVTSAQKNPTAFYLCASSISGRAFVSEQFFGPGTRLTVL.

The chain links TRBV27 to TRBJ2-7; TRBD2 aligns across 7 bases. V shed 6 bases, J shed 3 bases, and the junction held 14 bases outside the gene matches. Looked up from germline, CDR1 is MNHEY and CDR2 is SMNVEV (reference sequence). This CDR3 spans 16 amino acids. The CDR3 spells CASSRAMAGEIYEQYF. CDR3 bases: TGTGCCAGCAGCCGAGCCATGGCGGGAGAGATCTACGAGCAGTACTTC.

This clone was seen a few times. This chain connects TRBV5-1 to TRBJ1-3, with D perhaps matching TRBD1 (5 bases). The CDR3 is 14 amino acids. Germline CDR1 is SGHRS and CDR2 is YFSETQ. V was clipped by 0 bases and J by 2 bases, with 6 bases between them. The CDR3 sequence is CASSLAGAGNTIYF. The CDR3 coding sequence is TGCGCCAGCAGCTTGGCGGGGGCTGGAAACACCATATATTTT.

The V gene is TRBV16, the J gene TRBJ1-2; D might be TRBD1 (5 bases). The CDR3 totals 12 residues. The germline V gene encodes CDR1 KGHSY and CDR2 FQNENV. V gave up 2 bases and J gave up 8 bases, with 9 bases separating them. CDR3 nucleotides: TGTGCCAGCAGCCAACTGGACAACGGCTACACCTTC. It codes for CASSQLDNGYTF.

The J gene is TRBJ1-1, the V gene TRBV5-1, with D hard to call. The CDR3 is made up of 14 amino acids. V lost 0 bases and J lost 1, with 7 bases in between. Germline loops: CDR1 SGHRS, CDR2 YFSETQ. CDR3 region: CASSLELANTEAFF. Here the CDR3 DNA reads TGCGCCAGCAGCTTGGAACTAGCGAACACTGAAGCTTTCTTT.

The rearrangement joins TRBV14 to TRBJ2-3; possible D gene TRBD2, 5 bases. In germline, CDR1 is SGHDN, CDR2 FVKESK. The CDR3 sequence is 15 residues long. Trimming pared 4 bases from V and 8 bases from J, leaving 19 bases between. The CDR3 nucleotides read TGTGCCAGCAGCCTCCTCCTAGTTGGAAGCGGTACGCAGTATTTT. It specifies CASSLLLVGSGTQYF. The entire variable domain, with the rest obtained from reference TRBV14 and TRBJ2-3, is as follows: EAGVTQFPSHSVIEKGQTVTLRCDPISGHDNLYWYRRVMGKEIKFLLHFVKESKQDESGMPNNRFLAERTGGTYSTLKVQPAELEDSGVYFCASSLLLVGSGTQYFGPGTRLTVL.

This clone turned up a few times. This rearrangement joins TRBV9 to TRBJ1-2; D is unresolved. The CDR3 runs to 16 residues. V was cut by 0 bases and J by 0 bases, with 12 bases left in between. Germline V gives CDR1 SGDLS, CDR2 YYNGEE. The CDR3 nucleotides read TGTGCCAGCAGCGTAGCTGGCGCTACGTCTAACTATGGCTACACCTTC. Translated: CASSVAGATSNYGYTF.

This chain uses TRBV4-2 with TRBJ1-1, with no clear D. CDR1 is LGHNA and CDR2 is YNFKEQ in the germline V gene. The length of the CDR3 is 15 residues. Trimming stripped 1 base from V and 1 base from J, with 10 bases between. The CDR3 sequence is CASSQGEGQNTEAFF. In DNA form, the CDR3 reads TGTGCCAGCAGCCAAGGGGAGGGCCAGAACACTGAAGCTTTCTTT.

CDR3 loop: CASSPPGPLGTTNEKLFF. The CDR3 DNA is TGTGCCAGCAGCCCACCGGGGCCTCTCGGGACAACTAATGAAAAACTGTTTTTT. The rearrangement links TRBV5-6 to TRBJ1-4, with a possible D match to TRBD1 (5 bases). The CDR3 is made up of 18 amino acids. Looked up from germline, CDR1 is SGHDT and CDR2 is YYEEEE. V was pared by 4 bases and J by 0 bases, with 19 bases between.